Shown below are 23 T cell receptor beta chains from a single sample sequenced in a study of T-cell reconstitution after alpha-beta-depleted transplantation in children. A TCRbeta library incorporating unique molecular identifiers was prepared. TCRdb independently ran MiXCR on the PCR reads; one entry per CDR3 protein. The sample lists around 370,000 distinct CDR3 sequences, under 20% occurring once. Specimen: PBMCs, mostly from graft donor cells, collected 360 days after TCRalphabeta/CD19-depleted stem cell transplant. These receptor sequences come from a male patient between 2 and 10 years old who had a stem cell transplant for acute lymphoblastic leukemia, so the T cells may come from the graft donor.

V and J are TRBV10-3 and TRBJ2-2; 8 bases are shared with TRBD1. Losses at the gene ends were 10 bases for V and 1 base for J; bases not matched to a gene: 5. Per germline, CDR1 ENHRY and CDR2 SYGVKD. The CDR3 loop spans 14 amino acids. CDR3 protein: CATAGTGNTGELFF. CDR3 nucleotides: TGTGCCACCGCCGGGACAGGGAACACCGGGGAGCTGTTTTTT.

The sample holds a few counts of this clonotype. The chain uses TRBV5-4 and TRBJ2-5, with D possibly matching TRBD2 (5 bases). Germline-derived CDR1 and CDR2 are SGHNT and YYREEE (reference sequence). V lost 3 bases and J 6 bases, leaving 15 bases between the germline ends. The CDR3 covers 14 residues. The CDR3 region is CASSSDWKEKTQYF. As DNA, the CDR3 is TGTGCCAGCAGCTCGGACTGGAAAGAGAAGACCCAGTACTTC. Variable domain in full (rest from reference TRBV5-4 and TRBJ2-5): ETGVTQSPTHLIKTRGQQVTLRCSSQSGHNTVSWYQQALGQGPQFIFQYYREEENGRGNFPPRFSGLQFPNYSSELNVNALELDDSALYLCASSSDWKEKTQYFGPGTRLLVL.

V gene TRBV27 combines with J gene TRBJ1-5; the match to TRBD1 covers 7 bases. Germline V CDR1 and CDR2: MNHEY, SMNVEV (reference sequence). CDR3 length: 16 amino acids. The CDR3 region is CARDRERGQFNQPQHF. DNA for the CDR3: TGTGCGAGAGACCGGGAGAGGGGACAGTTCAATCAGCCCCAGCATTTT.

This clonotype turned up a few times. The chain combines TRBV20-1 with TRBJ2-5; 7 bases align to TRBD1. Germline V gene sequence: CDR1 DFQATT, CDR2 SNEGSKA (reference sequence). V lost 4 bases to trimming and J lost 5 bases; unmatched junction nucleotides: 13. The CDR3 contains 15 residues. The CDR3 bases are TGCAGTGCTAAGCCCTTTACAGGGGTTCGGGAGACCCAGTACTTC. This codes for CSAKPFTGVRETQYF.

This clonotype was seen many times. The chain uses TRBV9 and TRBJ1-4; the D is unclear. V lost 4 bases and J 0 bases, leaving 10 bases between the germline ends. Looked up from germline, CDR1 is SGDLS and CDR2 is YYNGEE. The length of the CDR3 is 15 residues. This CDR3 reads CASSPPPATNEKLFF. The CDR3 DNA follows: TGTGCCAGCAGCCCCCCCCCGGCAACTAATGAAAAACTGTTTTTT. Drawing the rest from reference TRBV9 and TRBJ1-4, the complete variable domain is DSGVTQTPKHLITATGQRVTLRCSPRSGDLSVYWYQQSLDQGLQFLIQYYNGEERAKGNILERFSAQQFPDLHSELNLSSLELGDSALYFCASSPPPATNEKLFFGSGTQLSVL.

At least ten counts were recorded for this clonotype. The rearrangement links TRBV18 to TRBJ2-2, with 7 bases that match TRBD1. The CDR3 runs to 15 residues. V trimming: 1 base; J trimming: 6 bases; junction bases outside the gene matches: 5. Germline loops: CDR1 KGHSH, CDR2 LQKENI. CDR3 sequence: CASSPQGQAPGELFF. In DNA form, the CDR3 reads TGTGCCAGCTCACCACAAGGACAGGCTCCCGGGGAGCTGTTTTTT.

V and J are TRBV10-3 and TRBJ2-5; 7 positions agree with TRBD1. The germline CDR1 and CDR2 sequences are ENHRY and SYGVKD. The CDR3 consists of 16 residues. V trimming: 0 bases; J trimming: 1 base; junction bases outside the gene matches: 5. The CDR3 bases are TGTGCCATCAGTGAGTCAAGGGGGCCCGCCCAAGAGACCCAGTACTTC. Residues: CAISESRGPAQETQYF.

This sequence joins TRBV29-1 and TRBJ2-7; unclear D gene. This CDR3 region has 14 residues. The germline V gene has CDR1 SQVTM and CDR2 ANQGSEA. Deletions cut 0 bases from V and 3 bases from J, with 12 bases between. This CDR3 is CSVEDPSGGYEQYF. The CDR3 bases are TGCAGCGTTGAAGACCCCTCGGGCGGCTACGAGCAGTACTTC.

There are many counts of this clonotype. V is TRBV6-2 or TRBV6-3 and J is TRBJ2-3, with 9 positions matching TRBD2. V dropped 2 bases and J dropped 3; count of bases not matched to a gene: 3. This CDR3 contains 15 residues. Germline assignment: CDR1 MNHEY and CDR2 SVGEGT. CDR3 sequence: CASSYGTSMTDTQYF. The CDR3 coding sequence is TGTGCCAGCAGTTACGGGACTAGCATGACAGATACGCAGTATTTT.

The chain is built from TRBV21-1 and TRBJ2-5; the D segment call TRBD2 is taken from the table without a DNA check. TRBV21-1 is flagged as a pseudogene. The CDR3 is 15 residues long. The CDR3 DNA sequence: TGTGCCAGCAGCAAAGGAGTGACTAGAGGGGAGACCCAGTACTTC. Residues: CASSKGVTRGETQYF.

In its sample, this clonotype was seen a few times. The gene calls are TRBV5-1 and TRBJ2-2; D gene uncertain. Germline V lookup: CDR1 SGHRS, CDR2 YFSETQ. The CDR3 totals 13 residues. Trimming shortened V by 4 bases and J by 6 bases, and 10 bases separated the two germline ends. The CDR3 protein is CASSLRSSGELFF. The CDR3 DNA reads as TGCGCCAGCAGCCTTCGTAGCTCCGGGGAGCTGTTTTTT.

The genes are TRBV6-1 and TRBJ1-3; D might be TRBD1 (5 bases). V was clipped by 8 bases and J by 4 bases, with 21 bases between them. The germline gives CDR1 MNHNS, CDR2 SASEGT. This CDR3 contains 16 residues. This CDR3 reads CASSMVRGIFGNTIYF. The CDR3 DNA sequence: TGTGCCAGCTCGATGGTTCGGGGGATTTTCGGAAACACCATATATTTT.

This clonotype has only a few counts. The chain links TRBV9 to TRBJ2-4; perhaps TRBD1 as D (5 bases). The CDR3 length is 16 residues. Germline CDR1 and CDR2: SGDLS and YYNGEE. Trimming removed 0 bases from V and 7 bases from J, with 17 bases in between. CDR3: CASSVGQGPTRNIQYF. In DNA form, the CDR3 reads TGTGCCAGCAGCGTAGGGCAGGGCCCCACTCGGAACATTCAGTACTTC. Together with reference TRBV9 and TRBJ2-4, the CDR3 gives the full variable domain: DSGVTQTPKHLITATGQRVTLRCSPRSGDLSVYWYQQSLDQGLQFLIQYYNGEERAKGNILERFSAQQFPDLHSELNLSSLELGDSALYFCASSVGQGPTRNIQYFGAGTRLSVL.

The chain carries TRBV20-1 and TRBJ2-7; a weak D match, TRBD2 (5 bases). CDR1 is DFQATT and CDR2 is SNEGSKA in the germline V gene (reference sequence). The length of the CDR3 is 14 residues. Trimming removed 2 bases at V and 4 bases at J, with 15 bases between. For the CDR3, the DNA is TGCAGTGCTAGAATAAGCGGAGGAGTTTACGAGCAGTACTTC. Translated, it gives CSARISGGVYEQYF.

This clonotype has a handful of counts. The CDR3 DNA sequence: TGTGCCAGCAGTACCCGACCCCCGGGCAGGAGTAACTATGGCTACACCTTC. This codes for CASSTRPPGRSNYGYTF. The rearrangement links TRBV12-3 or TRBV12-4 to TRBJ1-2, with no clear D. The CDR3 contains 17 residues. The germline V and J ends were trimmed by 5 bases and 1 base, with 20 bases remaining between them.

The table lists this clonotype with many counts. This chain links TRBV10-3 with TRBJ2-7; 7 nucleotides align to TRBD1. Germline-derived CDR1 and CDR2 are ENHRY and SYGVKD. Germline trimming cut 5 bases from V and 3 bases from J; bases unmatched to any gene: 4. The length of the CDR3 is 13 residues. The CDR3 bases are TGTGCCATCAGTAGCCGGGACAGCTACGAGCAGTACTTC. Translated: CAISSRDSYEQYF.

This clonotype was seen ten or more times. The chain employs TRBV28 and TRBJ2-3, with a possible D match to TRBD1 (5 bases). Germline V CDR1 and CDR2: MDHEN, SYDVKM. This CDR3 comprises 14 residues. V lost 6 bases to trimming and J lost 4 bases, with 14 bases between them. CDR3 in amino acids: CASSPDTAPDTQYF. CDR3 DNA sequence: TGTGCCAGCAGCCCGGACACCGCGCCAGATACGCAGTATTTT.

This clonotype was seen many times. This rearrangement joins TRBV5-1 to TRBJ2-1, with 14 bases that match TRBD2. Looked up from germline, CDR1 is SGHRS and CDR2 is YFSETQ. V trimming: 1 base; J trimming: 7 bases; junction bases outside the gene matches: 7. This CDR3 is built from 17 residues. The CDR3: CASSLSGLAGVWNEQFF. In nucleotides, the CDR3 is TGCGCCAGCAGCTTGTCGGGACTAGCGGGAGTTTGGAATGAGCAGTTCTTC. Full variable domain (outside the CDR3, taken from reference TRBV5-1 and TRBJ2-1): KAGVTQTPRYLIKTRGQQVTLSCSPISGHRSVSWYQQTPGQGLQFLFEYFSETQRNKGNFPGRFSGRQFSNSRSEMNVSTLELGDSALYLCASSLSGLAGVWNEQFFGPGTRLTVL.

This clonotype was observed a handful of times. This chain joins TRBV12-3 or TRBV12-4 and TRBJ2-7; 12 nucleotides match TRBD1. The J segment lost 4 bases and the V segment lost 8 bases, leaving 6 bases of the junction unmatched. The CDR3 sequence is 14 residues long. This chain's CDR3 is CASRGDRGHYEQYF. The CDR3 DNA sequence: TGTGCCAGCCGGGGGGACAGGGGGCATTACGAGCAGTACTTC.

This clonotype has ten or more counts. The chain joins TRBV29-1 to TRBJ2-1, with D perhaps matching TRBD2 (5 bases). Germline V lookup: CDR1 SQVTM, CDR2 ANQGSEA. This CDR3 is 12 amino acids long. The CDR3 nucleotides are TGCAGTTTCTCTGAGGGTTTCAATGAGCAGTTCTTC. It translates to CSFSEGFNEQFF.

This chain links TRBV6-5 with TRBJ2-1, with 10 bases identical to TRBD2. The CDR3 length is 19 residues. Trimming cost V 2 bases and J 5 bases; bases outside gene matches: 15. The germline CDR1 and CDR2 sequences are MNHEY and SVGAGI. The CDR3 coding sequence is TGTGCCAGCAGTTACACGGCTAGCGGGAGAGGGGGCCCTCACAATGAGCAGTTCTTC. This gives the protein CASSYTASGRGGPHNEQFF.

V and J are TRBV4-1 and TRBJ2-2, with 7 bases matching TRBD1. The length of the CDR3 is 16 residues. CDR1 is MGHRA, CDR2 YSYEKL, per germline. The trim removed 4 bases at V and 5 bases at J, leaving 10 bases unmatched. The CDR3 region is CASSPRQGPLTGELFF. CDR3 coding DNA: TGCGCCAGCAGCCCGAGACAGGGACCTCTTACCGGGGAGCTGTTTTTT.

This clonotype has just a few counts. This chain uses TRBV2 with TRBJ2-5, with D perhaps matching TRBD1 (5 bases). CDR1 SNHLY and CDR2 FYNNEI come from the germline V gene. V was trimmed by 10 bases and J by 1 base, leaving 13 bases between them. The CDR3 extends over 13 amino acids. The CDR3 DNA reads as TGTGCCAATGACAGACGCCCCCAAGAGACCCAGTACTTC. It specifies CANDRRPQETQYF.